These 3 T cell receptor beta chains came from one sample sequenced in a study of cytomegalovirus exposure and HLA in healthy donors (dated 2017 in TCRdb). The library was made by the immunoSEQ multiplex PCR assay. The multiplex PCR relied on a mix of 60 forward primers for TCR Vbeta segments and 13 reverse primers for TCR Jbeta segments. The table was pulled from immuneACCESS by TCRdb, which kept in-frame rearrangements only. Such tables lose some clones; where checked, under half of the loss comes from unresolved V genes, and the rest has no known cause. Within this sample are 70,000 to 80,000 clones, with about four fifths of them counted one time only. The ten top clones hold 8% to 9.5% of the sample. The sequenced sample consisted of PBMCs. The receptors originated from a woman aged 40 to 50 in good health and CMV-seropositive.

The chain employs TRBV15 and TRBJ1-5, with D possibly being TRBD1 (6 bases). Looked up from germline, CDR1 is LNHNV and CDR2 is YYDKDF (reference sequence). Between the trimmed V and J ends, which lost 6 bases and 2 bases, there was a span of 11 bases. The CDR3 totals 14 residues. In DNA, the CDR3 is TGTGCCACCAGTAAACAGGGACGCAATCAGCCCCAGCATTTT. Its translation is CATSKQGRNQPQHF.

Turning to this clone: A junction boundary mismatches the germline segment, possibly from a read error. The chain carries TRBV7-9 and TRBJ2-1; possible D gene TRBD2, 6 bases. Germline-derived CDR1 and CDR2 are SEHNR and FQNEAQ (reference sequence). This CDR3 region has 12 residues. CDR3 residues: CSSSRLVDEQFF. The CDR3 DNA reads TGTTCCAGCAGCCGACTAGTTGATGAGCAGTTCTTC.

The chain combines TRBV5-6 with TRBJ2-7, with D perhaps TRBD1 (5 bases). The germline V and J ends were trimmed by 0 bases and 2 bases, with 9 bases remaining between them. The CDR3 extends over 14 amino acids. The germline gives CDR1 SGHDT, CDR2 YYEEEE. This CDR3 is CASSLGVGPYEQYF. DNA for the CDR3: TGTGCCAGCAGCTTGGGTGTGGGGCCCTACGAGCAGTACTTC.